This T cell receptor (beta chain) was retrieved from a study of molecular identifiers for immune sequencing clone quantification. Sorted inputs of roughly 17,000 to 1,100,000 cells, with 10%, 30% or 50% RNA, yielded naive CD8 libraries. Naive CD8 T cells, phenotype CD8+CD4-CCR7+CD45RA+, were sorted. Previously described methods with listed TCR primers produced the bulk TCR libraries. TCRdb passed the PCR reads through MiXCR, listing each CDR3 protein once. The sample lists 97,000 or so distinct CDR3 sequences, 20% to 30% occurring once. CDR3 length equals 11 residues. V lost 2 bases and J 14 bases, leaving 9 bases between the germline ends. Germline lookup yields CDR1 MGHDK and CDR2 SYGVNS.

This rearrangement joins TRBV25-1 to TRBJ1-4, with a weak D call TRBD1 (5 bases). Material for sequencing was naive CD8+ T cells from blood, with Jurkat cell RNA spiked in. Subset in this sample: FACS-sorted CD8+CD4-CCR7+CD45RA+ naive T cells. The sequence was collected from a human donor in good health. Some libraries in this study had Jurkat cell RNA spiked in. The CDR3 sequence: CASSEGATLFF. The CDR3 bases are TGTGCCAGCAGTGAAGGGGCAACCCTGTTTTTT.